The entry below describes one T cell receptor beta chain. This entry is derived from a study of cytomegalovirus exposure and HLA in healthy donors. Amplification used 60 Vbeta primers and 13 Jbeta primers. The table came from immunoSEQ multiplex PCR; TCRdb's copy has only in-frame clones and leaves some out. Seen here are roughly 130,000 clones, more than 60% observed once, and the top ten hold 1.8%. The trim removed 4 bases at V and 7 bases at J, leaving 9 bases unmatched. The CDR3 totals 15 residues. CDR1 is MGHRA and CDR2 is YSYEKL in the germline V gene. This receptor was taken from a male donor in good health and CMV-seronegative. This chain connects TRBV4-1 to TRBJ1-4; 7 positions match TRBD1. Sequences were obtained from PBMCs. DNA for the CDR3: TGCGCCAGCAGCCTAGATACAGGGGATGGTGAAAAACTGTTTTTT. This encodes CASSLDTGDGEKLFF.